These 21 T cell receptor beta chains share one sample of origin, sequenced in a study of blood T cell repertoires in COVID-19 (dated by TCRdb to 2018 to 2021). The method behind the library was the immunoSEQ multiplex PCR assay. Not all clones reach the TCRdb copy of this immuneACCESS table, which keeps in-frame sequences only. Checked studies attribute under half of the gap to unresolved V genes and leave the rest unexplained. The sample table holds around 130,000 clones, of which about four fifths were seen once. The ten largest clones take up about 8.1% of the sample. Sequenced material: peripheral blood. The receptors derive from a man aged 25 to 40 with COVID-19, enrolled during active disease.

This clone showed up just a few times. The chain joins TRBV9 to TRBJ2-3; D remains ambiguous. The CDR3 sequence is 13 residues long. Germline values: CDR1 SGDLS, CDR2 YYNGEE. The V gene lost 2 bases and the J gene lost 4 bases, with 8 bases spanning the gap. CDR3 sequence reads: CASSVQVADTQYF. The CDR3 DNA reads as TGTGCCAGCAGCGTCCAGGTAGCAGATACGCAGTATTTT.

This clone came up a few times. V usage is TRBV4-2 and J usage is TRBJ2-3; TRBD2 agrees at 12 bases. The V and J ends lost 6 bases and 3 bases, in that order; junction bases with no gene match: 4. The CDR3 spans 15 residues. CDR1 is LGHNA and CDR2 is YNFKEQ in the germline V gene. CDR3 DNA: TGTGCCAGCAGGAGACTAGCGGGAGAGACAGATACGCAGTATTTT. Encoded protein: CASRRLAGETDTQYF.

The chain joins TRBV7-2 to TRBJ2-6; D gene uncertain. The CDR3 has 15 residues. Trimming cost V 5 bases and J 0 bases, with 8 bases left between them. From germline, CDR1 is SGHTA and CDR2 FQGNSA. The CDR3 coding sequence is TGTGCCAGCAGCCTACAGAACTCTGGGGCCAACGTCCTGACTTTC. Its protein product is CASSLQNSGANVLTF.

J is TRBJ2-7 and V is TRBV7-9; D is perhaps TRBD2 (6 bases). V was cut by 1 base and J by 2 bases, with 9 bases left in between. CDR1 and CDR2 (germline): SEHNR, FQNEAQ (reference sequence). The CDR3 totals 14 residues. CDR3 protein: CASSLVGLAYEQYF. As DNA, the CDR3 is TGTGCCAGCAGCTTAGTGGGACTTGCCTACGAGCAGTACTTC.

The V and J genes are TRBV6-6 and TRBJ2-1, with D unresolved. The ends were cut back, 5 bases at V and 0 bases at J, with 11 bases in the middle. Germline CDR1 and CDR2: MNHNY and SVGAGI (reference sequence). The CDR3 extends over 15 amino acids. The CDR3 sequence: CASSPLGSSYNEQFF. CDR3 coding DNA: TGTGCCAGCAGTCCACTGGGCAGCTCCTACAATGAGCAGTTCTTC.

A few counts support this clone. The DNA of the CDR3 is TGTGCCAGCAGCGCCACATCGAGCAATCAGCCCCAGCATTTT. Protein sequence: CASSATSSNQPQHF. The chain joins TRBV7-9 to TRBJ1-5; D remains ambiguous. Germline V gives CDR1 SEHNR, CDR2 FQNEAQ (reference sequence). V shed 5 bases and J shed 1 base, with 9 bases lying between them. The CDR3 runs 14 residues.

This rearrangement joins TRBV18 to TRBJ1-5, with D possibly being TRBD1 (6 bases). The CDR3 runs to 15 residues. Germline lookup yields CDR1 KGHSH and CDR2 LQKENI. V was trimmed by 5 bases and J by 0 bases, leaving 11 bases between them. Here the CDR3 reads CASSKSDSSNQPQHF. The DNA of the CDR3 is TGTGCCAGCTCAAAATCGGACAGTAGCAATCAGCCCCAGCATTTT.

V usage is TRBV6-2 or TRBV6-3 and J usage is TRBJ1-2, with 7 nucleotides matching TRBD1. The CDR3 covers 15 residues. J lost 4 bases, V lost 2 bases, and 7 bases had no gene match. The germline V gene has CDR1 MNHEY and CDR2 SVGEGT. The CDR3 nucleotides read TGTGCCAGCAGTTACCAACCAGGGGGAGGCTATGGCTACACCTTC. Its translation is CASSYQPGGGYGYTF.

In its sample, this clone was seen a few times. The CDR3 loop reads CATSRQGSSPLHF. CDR3 coding DNA: TGTGCCACCAGCAGGCAGGGAAGTTCACCCCTCCACTTT. The chain couples TRBV15 to TRBJ1-6; D is possibly TRBD1 (5 bases). Trimming removed 3 bases from V and 9 bases from J, with 9 bases in between. The CDR3 runs to 13 residues. CDR1 and CDR2 (germline): LNHNV, YYDKDF (reference sequence).

This clone was found once. The gene calls are TRBV7-3 and TRBJ2-3; 9 bases align to TRBD1. From germline, CDR1 is SGHTA and CDR2 FQGTGA. CDR3 length: 15 residues. Trimming removed 5 bases from V and 0 bases from J; junction bases left unmatched: 3. CDR3 DNA: TGTGCCAGCAGCGAGGACAGGGGTAGCACAGATACGCAGTATTTT. The encoded protein is CASSEDRGSTDTQYF.

The chain links TRBV24-1 to TRBJ2-7, with 11 bases lining up with TRBD1. Germline values: CDR1 KGHDR, CDR2 SFDVKD. The CDR3 spans 15 residues. V shed 4 bases and J 4 bases; nucleotides not matched to a gene: 5. The CDR3 here is CATSDRTGGGYEQYF. In DNA form, the CDR3 reads TGTGCCACCAGTGACCGGACAGGGGGCGGGTACGAGCAGTACTTC.

The V and J genes are TRBV7-3 and TRBJ1-1, with D perhaps matching TRBD1 (6 bases). V shed 3 bases and J shed 3 bases, with 8 bases lying between them. Germline CDR1 and CDR2: SGHTA and FQGTGA. This CDR3 comprises 13 residues. CDR3 protein: CASSFAGDTEAFF. The CDR3 DNA reads TGTGCCAGCAGCTTTGCAGGGGACACTGAAGCTTTCTTT.

Only one count was recorded for this clone. The J gene is TRBJ1-1, the V gene TRBV18; 8 bases map to TRBD1. Germline V gives CDR1 KGHSH, CDR2 LQKENI. V gave up 3 bases and J gave up 7 bases; unmatched junction bases: 10. CDR3 length: 15 residues. The CDR3 loop is CASSPTLDRDGEAFF. The DNA of the CDR3 is TGTGCCAGCTCACCGACCCTGGACAGGGATGGTGAAGCTTTCTTT. The variable domain in full, with the rest retrieved from reference TRBV18 and TRBJ1-1, is NAGVMQNPRHLVRRRGQEARLRCSPMKGHSHVYWYRQLPEEGLKFMVYLQKENIIDESGMPKERFSAEFPKEGPSILRIQQVVRGDSAAYFCASSPTLDRDGEAFFGQGTRLTVV.

In this sample, this clone turned up a few times. The rearrangement joins TRBV29-1 to TRBJ1-5, with 7 bases matching TRBD1. The J segment lost 5 bases and the V segment lost 4 bases, leaving 2 bases of the junction unmatched. The CDR3 has 12 residues. Germline assignment: CDR1 SQVTM and CDR2 ANQGSEA. The CDR3 coding sequence is TGCAGCGTTGGGGACAGCCATCAGCCCCAGCATTTT. This translates into CSVGDSHQPQHF.

The chain has TRBV30 and TRBJ2-1; 9 nucleotides align to TRBD1. Germline V gene sequence: CDR1 GTSNPN, CDR2 SVGIG (reference sequence). Germline trimming cut 7 bases from V and 3 bases from J; bases unmatched to any gene: 7. CDR3 length equals 14 residues. This chain's CDR3 is CASYRDRDYNEQFF. The CDR3 DNA sequence: TGTGCCTCCTACCGGGACAGGGACTACAATGAGCAGTTCTTC.

The V gene is TRBV27, the J gene TRBJ1-1, with D unclear. Germline V gene data show CDR1 as MNHEY and CDR2 as SMNVEV (reference sequence). The V end was cut by 0 bases, the J end by 1 base, with 6 bases between. The CDR3 has 14 residues. CDR3 in amino acids: CASSLSSGNTEAFF. The CDR3 DNA is TGTGCCAGCAGTTTATCGTCGGGGAACACTGAAGCTTTCTTT.

This sequence joins TRBV12-3 or TRBV12-4 and TRBJ2-7; weak D call: TRBD2 (5 bases). The CDR3 covers 12 residues. Trimming shortened V by 5 bases and J by 7 bases, and 12 bases separated the two germline ends. Written as DNA, the CDR3 is TGTGCCAGCAGTCGGACTGCTGGAGAGCAGTACTTC. The encoded protein is CASSRTAGEQYF.

This clone has only one observation. The chain has TRBV28 and TRBJ2-1; possible D gene TRBD2, 5 bases. CDR1 is MDHEN and CDR2 is SYDVKM in the germline V gene. V was pared by 4 bases and J by 4 bases, with 14 bases between. The CDR3 extends over 15 amino acids. The CDR3 DNA sequence: TGTGCCAGCAGTTCTCCCGGGGTAATTTACAATGAGCAGTTCTTC. Its protein is CASSSPGVIYNEQFF.

The V call is TRBV25-1, the J call TRBJ2-2; D ambiguous. This CDR3 is 14 amino acids long. Germline V lookup: CDR1 MGHDK, CDR2 SYGVNS. The V end lost 7 bases, the J end lost 1 base, and 10 bases lay between the germline ends. The DNA for the CDR3 is TGTGCCAGCACCCAATGGCAGAACACCGGGGAGCTGTTTTTT. It specifies CASTQWQNTGELFF.

V gene TRBV5-8 combines with J gene TRBJ2-5, with 7 bases fitting TRBD1. V was clipped by 3 bases and J by 4 bases; unmatched bases: 12. The CDR3 extends over 16 amino acids. CDR1 is SGHTS and CDR2 is YDEGEE in the germline V gene. CDR3 DNA: TGTGCCAGCAGCTCCGTGACCTCATACAGGGGAGAGACCCAGTACTTC. The encoded protein is CASSSVTSYRGETQYF.

On this clone: A read error is likely, as this CDR3 ends without the conserved phenylalanine or tryptophan. The DNA is left out, because the CDR3 cannot be placed on it with certainty; the CDR3 is given as TCRdb lists it. CDR3 region: CASSEDSYLSS. This sequence joins TRBV2 and TRBJ1-4; TRBD1, as called in the table, went unchecked against the DNA. Looked up from germline, CDR1 is SNHLY and CDR2 is FYNNEI. From its first to its last residue, the CDR3 has 11 amino acids.